This T cell receptor (beta chain) is from a study of blood T cell repertoires in COVID-19. On the study more broadly: Whether acute or convalescent, the COVID-19 samples came from the United States, Italy and Spain. Nucleic acid was either cDNA or gDNA, and it came from T cells, B-cell-depleted T cells, or PBMCs.

The length of the CDR3 is 15 residues. Germline CDR1 reads SGHTA; CDR2 reads FQGNSA. V was clipped by 2 bases and J by 2 bases, with 11 bases between them. As processed by the authors: The authors estimated nucleated cell counts from reference gene primer amplification. The table came from immunoSEQ multiplex PCR; TCRdb's copy has only in-frame clones and leaves some out. D and trimming come from the DNA, and the V and J calls and clone size come from that table. The data show tens of thousands of clones, with over 70% seen just once and around 6.1% held by the top ten. The chain has TRBV7-2 and TRBJ2-3, with D uncertain. The clonotype originates from a man aged 45 to 65 with active COVID-19. Sequencing was performed on peripheral blood. CDR3 coding DNA: TGTGCCAGCAGCTTAATTGGTAGCTACACAGATACGCAGTATTTT. This codes for CASSLIGSYTDTQYF.